The 8 T cell receptor beta chains below were found in one sample sequenced in a study of blood T cell repertoires in COVID-19. Measured with immunoSEQ multiplex PCR; TCRdb has only the in-frame clones, and not every one. The data show over 350,000 clones, roughly 89% seen once. The sequenced sample was peripheral blood. The receptors were gathered from a woman in her 30s with active or convalescent COVID-19.

The rearrangement joins TRBV4-1 to TRBJ1-1; D might be TRBD1 (5 bases). CDR1 is MGHRA, CDR2 YSYEKL, per germline. The CDR3 is 13 amino acids. V gave up 1 base and J gave up 8 bases, with 11 bases separating them. CDR3 in DNA: TGCGCCAGCAGCCAAGTGCGGGACGGGGAAGCTTTCTTT. It yields the protein CASSQVRDGEAFF.

This clone was picked up one time. The chain couples TRBV19 to TRBJ2-7; weak D call: TRBD2 (5 bases). V gave up 3 bases and J gave up 2 bases, with 11 bases separating them. CDR1 LNHDA and CDR2 SQIVND come from the germline V gene (reference sequence). CDR3 size: 14 residues. This CDR3 is CASSIRGVAYEQYF. The CDR3 nucleotides read TGTGCCAGTAGTATCCGGGGAGTAGCCTACGAGCAGTACTTC.

The chain uses TRBV15 and TRBJ2-7; D possibly corresponds to TRBD2 (6 bases). The V gene's germline CDR1 is LNHNV and CDR2 YYDKDF (reference sequence). This CDR3 has 12 amino acids. Deletions cut 8 bases from V and 3 bases from J, with 11 bases between. Here the CDR3 reads CATRVRGYEQYF. As DNA, the CDR3 is TGTGCCACCCGGGTGCGGGGCTACGAGCAGTACTTC.

The chain combines TRBV18 with TRBJ2-1; 10 positions match TRBD2. Germline V CDR1 and CDR2: KGHSH, LQKENI. The CDR3 has 16 amino acids. V trimming: 0 bases; J trimming: 10 bases; junction bases outside the gene matches: 9. The CDR3 protein is CASSPPGSSGRSEQFF. The CDR3 DNA reads TGTGCCAGCTCACCACCAGGGTCTAGCGGGAGAAGCGAGCAGTTCTTC.

The rearrangement uses TRBV30 and TRBJ1-2, with TRBD1 matching 11 bases. The CDR3 spans 15 residues. In germline, CDR1 is GTSNPN, CDR2 SVGIG (reference sequence). V gave up 4 bases and J gave up 6 bases; unmatched junction bases: 10. The CDR3, as DNA: TGTGCCTGGACACCGGGACAGGGGGTTTTTCATGGCTACACCTTC. Protein sequence: CAWTPGQGVFHGYTF.

The V gene is TRBV27, the J gene TRBJ2-1, with 7 bases aligning to TRBD2. Trimming took 6 bases from V and 7 from J; bases not matched to a gene: 9. Germline-derived CDR1 and CDR2 are MNHEY and SMNVEV (reference sequence). The CDR3 runs 14 residues. CDR3 sequence: CASSSQTSTNEQFF. The CDR3 DNA reads TGTGCCAGCAGCTCCCAGACTAGCACGAATGAGCAGTTCTTC.

The chain recombines TRBV19 with TRBJ1-1; possible D gene TRBD1, 6 bases. The germline V and J ends were trimmed by 8 bases and 5 bases, with 18 bases remaining between them. This CDR3 has 14 amino acids. CDR1 is LNHDA and CDR2 is SQIVND in the germline V gene (reference sequence). The CDR3 sequence is CASFMGAGSTEAFF. Written as DNA, the CDR3 is TGTGCCAGTTTTATGGGGGCAGGGAGTACTGAAGCTTTCTTT.

V and J are TRBV6-5 and TRBJ2-7; perhaps TRBD1 as D (5 bases). V shed 1 base and J shed 3 bases, with 7 bases lying between them. Looked up from germline, CDR1 is MNHEY and CDR2 is SVGAGI. The CDR3 length is 13 residues. CDR3 sequence: CASSYLQDYEQYF. The CDR3 region has the DNA TGTGCCAGCAGTTACTTACAGGACTACGAGCAGTACTTC.